A selection of T cell receptor beta chains follows, all from one sample in a study of OX40 agonist ivuxolimab in advanced cancers. Libraries were prepared by immunoSEQ multiplex PCR; TCRdb keeps only in-frame clonotypes and omits some of them. The profile covers approximately 64,000 clones, with about 88% appearing a single time and under 0.75% taken by the ten largest. Source: CD4+ or CD8+ T cells sorted from blood, taken in a trial of the OX40 agonist ivuxolimab. These receptors were obtained from an adult with an advanced solid tumor such as melanoma, head and neck, liver or kidney cancer. CDR3s include the opening cysteine and the closing phenylalanine or tryptophan. Fields, in order: D gene, clone size, V gene, J gene, CDR3 DNA, CDR3 protein. D genes are given only for firm matches. Not every row has a clone size; where given, it reads once, few, many or a size class.

d_call: .; clone_size: .; v_call: TRBV29-1; j_call: TRBJ2-1; cdr3_nt: TGCAGCGCCCGAAACAGGCCGTCTGGCCGGATTGAGCAGTTCTTC; cdr3_aa: CSARNRPSGRIEQFF
d_call: TRBD1; clone_size: .; v_call: TRBV28; j_call: TRBJ1-1; cdr3_nt: TGTGCCAGCAGTTTAGGGACAGGGCGAAACACTGAAGCTTTCTTT; cdr3_aa: CASSLGTGRNTEAFF
d_call: .; clone_size: .; v_call: TRBV4-1; j_call: TRBJ2-3; cdr3_nt: TGCGCCAGCAGCCAAGTCCACCGTCAGGGGGGAGGCGTAGATACGCAGTATTTT; cdr3_aa: CASSQVHRQGGGVDTQYF
d_call: TRBD2; clone_size: .; v_call: TRBV7-8; j_call: TRBJ2-1; cdr3_nt: TGTGCCAGCAGCTTTACTAGCGGAGGGGGGAGGGAGCAGTTCTTC; cdr3_aa: CASSFTSGGGREQFF
d_call: .; clone_size: .; v_call: TRBV11-1; j_call: TRBJ2-3; cdr3_nt: TGTGCCAGCAGCCCGGACAGAAATACGCAGTATTTT; cdr3_aa: CASSPDRNTQYF
d_call: .; clone_size: .; v_call: TRBV30; j_call: TRBJ2-1; cdr3_nt: TGTGCCTGGACAACCGACAGTTACAATGAGCAGTTCTTC; cdr3_aa: CAWTTDSYNEQFF
d_call: .; clone_size: .; v_call: TRBV28; j_call: TRBJ2-7; cdr3_nt: TGTGCCAGCCGCCCCGCCAGCGCAGGTAGGGTCGGCGAGCAGTACTTC; cdr3_aa: CASRPASAGRVGEQYF
d_call: .; clone_size: .; v_call: TRBV19; j_call: TRBJ2-1; cdr3_nt: TGTGCCAGTTCTACTGGACCAGCCTACAATGAGCAGTTCTTC; cdr3_aa: CASSTGPAYNEQFF
d_call: TRBD2; clone_size: .; v_call: TRBV14; j_call: TRBJ2-5; cdr3_nt: TGTGCCAGCAGTTTTGGGACTAGCTATCAAGAGACCCAGTACTTC; cdr3_aa: CASSFGTSYQETQYF
d_call: .; clone_size: few; v_call: TRBV6-5; j_call: TRBJ1-2; cdr3_nt: TGTGCCAGCAGTTCCTCATTTAACTATGGCTACACCTTC; cdr3_aa: CASSSSFNYGYTF
d_call: TRBD2; clone_size: .; v_call: TRBV6-5; j_call: TRBJ2-1; cdr3_nt: TGTGCCAGTGGACTAGCGGGGGGGGGAGGCAATGAGCAGTTCTTC; cdr3_aa: CASGLAGGGGNEQFF
d_call: .; clone_size: .; v_call: TRBV4-1; j_call: TRBJ2-3; cdr3_nt: TGCGCCAGCAGCCCAACTAGCACAGATACGCAGTATTTT; cdr3_aa: CASSPTSTDTQYF
d_call: .; clone_size: .; v_call: TRBV7-2; j_call: TRBJ2-3; cdr3_nt: TGTGCCAGCAGCTTAGTGTTTACAGATACGCAGTATTTT; cdr3_aa: CASSLVFTDTQYF
d_call: TRBD2; clone_size: .; v_call: TRBV10-3; j_call: TRBJ2-7; cdr3_nt: TGTGCCATCGCCCCCCTAACGGGAGGGTACGAGCAGTACTTC; cdr3_aa: CAIAPLTGGYEQYF
d_call: .; clone_size: .; v_call: TRBV20-1; j_call: TRBJ2-5; cdr3_nt: TGCTCCACTCTACGGGGAGAGACCCAGTACTTC; cdr3_aa: CSTLRGETQYF
d_call: TRBD1; clone_size: .; v_call: TRBV6-1; j_call: TRBJ2-3; cdr3_nt: TGTGCCAGCAGTGTAAACTACAGGGGGCCGGTCACAGATACGCAGTATTTT; cdr3_aa: CASSVNYRGPVTDTQYF
d_call: .; clone_size: .; v_call: TRBV6-1; j_call: TRBJ1-1; cdr3_nt: TGTGCCAGCAGTGATCAGGCCTTAATGAACACTGAAGCTTTCTTT; cdr3_aa: CASSDQALMNTEAFF
d_call: TRBD1; clone_size: .; v_call: TRBV27; j_call: TRBJ2-3; cdr3_nt: TGTGCCAGCAGTTTCGACACAGGGGGCGCGCAGTATTTT; cdr3_aa: CASSFDTGGAQYF
d_call: TRBD1; clone_size: .; v_call: TRBV9; j_call: TRBJ1-2; cdr3_nt: TGTGCCAGCAGCTCGAGGGACAGGGCCGGCTACACCTTC; cdr3_aa: CASSSRDRAGYTF
d_call: TRBD1; clone_size: .; v_call: TRBV5-4; j_call: TRBJ2-1; cdr3_nt: TGTGCCAGCAGCCCTCGGACAGGGGGGTTTAGTGAGCAGTTCTTC; cdr3_aa: CASSPRTGGFSEQFF
d_call: .; clone_size: .; v_call: TRBV19; j_call: TRBJ1-1; cdr3_nt: TGTGCCAGTAGTATCGGGCCCTTGGGGGCGAACACTGAAGCTTTCTTT; cdr3_aa: CASSIGPLGANTEAFF
d_call: TRBD2; clone_size: .; v_call: TRBV5-4; j_call: TRBJ2-7; cdr3_nt: TGTGCCAGCAGCGGCCCTGGACTAGCGGGAGCTCAAATCTACGAGCAGTACTTC; cdr3_aa: CASSGPGLAGAQIYEQYF
d_call: .; clone_size: .; v_call: TRBV11-2; j_call: TRBJ2-1; cdr3_nt: TGTGCCAGCAGCATCACCCTTGGGGGCTTCTACAATGAGCAGTTCTTC; cdr3_aa: CASSITLGGFYNEQFF
d_call: TRBD1; clone_size: .; v_call: TRBV5-1; j_call: TRBJ2-2; cdr3_nt: TGCGCCAGCACTCAGGGACAGCTGAACACCGGGGAGCTGTTTTTT; cdr3_aa: CASTQGQLNTGELFF
d_call: .; clone_size: .; v_call: TRBV5-1; j_call: TRBJ1-3; cdr3_nt: TGCGCCAGCAGCTTAGCTGGGATATCCTCTGGAAACACCATATATTTT; cdr3_aa: CASSLAGISSGNTIYF
d_call: .; clone_size: .; v_call: TRBV5-1; j_call: TRBJ2-3; cdr3_nt: TGCGCCAGCAGCTTGGCCGGGAGAGGGACAGATACGCAGTATTTT; cdr3_aa: CASSLAGRGTDTQYF
d_call: .; clone_size: few; v_call: TRBV7-6; j_call: TRBJ2-1; cdr3_nt: TGTGCCAGCACCCGGGGGGCAGGGAACGCGGATGAGCAGTTCTTC; cdr3_aa: CASTRGAGNADEQFF
d_call: TRBD2; clone_size: .; v_call: TRBV7-2; j_call: TRBJ2-7; cdr3_nt: TGTGCCAGCAGCTTAGCTAGCGGGAGGGCGGGCTACGAGCAGTACTTC; cdr3_aa: CASSLASGRAGYEQYF
d_call: TRBD1; clone_size: .; v_call: TRBV6-1; j_call: TRBJ2-3; cdr3_nt: TGTGCCAGCAGTGTCGGACAGGGGGCTATAGATACGCAGTATTTT; cdr3_aa: CASSVGQGAIDTQYF
d_call: TRBD2; clone_size: .; v_call: TRBV2; j_call: TRBJ2-7; cdr3_nt: TGTGCCACCGGGACTAGCGGGCCTCCCAGCTCCTACGAGCAGTACTTC; cdr3_aa: CATGTSGPPSSYEQYF
d_call: .; clone_size: few; v_call: TRBV28; j_call: TRBJ1-5; cdr3_nt: TGTGCCAGCAGTCTAGAGGGGGGTGGCAATCAGCCCCAGCATTTT; cdr3_aa: CASSLEGGGNQPQHF
d_call: TRBD2; clone_size: .; v_call: TRBV30; j_call: TRBJ2-1; cdr3_nt: TGTGCCTGGAGGGGACTAGCGGGAGGGTCCAGCTCCTACAATGAGCAGTTCTTC; cdr3_aa: CAWRGLAGGSSSYNEQFF
d_call: TRBD1; clone_size: .; v_call: TRBV28; j_call: TRBJ2-2; cdr3_nt: TGTGCCAGCAGCCCAACTCCGGGACAGAAGAACACCGGGGAGCTGTTTTTT; cdr3_aa: CASSPTPGQKNTGELFF
d_call: .; clone_size: once; v_call: TRBV28; j_call: TRBJ1-1; cdr3_nt: TGTGCCAGCACTCGAGCGGGGATTTCCACTGAAGCTTTCTTT; cdr3_aa: CASTRAGISTEAFF
d_call: TRBD1; clone_size: .; v_call: TRBV9; j_call: TRBJ1-5; cdr3_nt: TGTGCCAGCAGCGTAGATGGCGCAGGGGGCGGCAATCAGCCCCAGCATTTT; cdr3_aa: CASSVDGAGGGNQPQHF
d_call: .; clone_size: .; v_call: TRBV5-1; j_call: TRBJ1-1; cdr3_nt: TGCGCCAGCAGCTTGAATGCTGGGGCCATGAACACTGAAGCTTTCTTT; cdr3_aa: CASSLNAGAMNTEAFF
d_call: .; clone_size: .; v_call: TRBV29-1; j_call: TRBJ2-7; cdr3_nt: TGCAGCGTTGTGCCCGGGGGACAGACCTACGAGCAGTACTTC; cdr3_aa: CSVVPGGQTYEQYF
d_call: .; clone_size: .; v_call: TRBV2; j_call: TRBJ1-5; cdr3_nt: TGTGCCAGCAGTGCACAGCACAATCAGCCCCAGCATTTT; cdr3_aa: CASSAQHNQPQHF
d_call: .; clone_size: .; v_call: TRBV5-1; j_call: TRBJ2-1; cdr3_nt: TGCGCCAGCAGCTTGGGAAGGGAGCAGTTCTTC; cdr3_aa: CASSLGREQFF
d_call: .; clone_size: .; v_call: TRBV28; j_call: TRBJ2-4; cdr3_nt: TGTGCCAGCAGTTTTCCGGCCAAAAACATTCAGTACTTC; cdr3_aa: CASSFPAKNIQYF
d_call: .; clone_size: .; v_call: TRBV4-1; j_call: TRBJ2-7; cdr3_nt: TGCGCCAGCAGCCGAGGGGGATACTCCTACGAGCAGTACTTC; cdr3_aa: CASSRGGYSYEQYF